A selection of T cell receptor beta chains follows, all from one sample in a study of cytomegalovirus exposure and HLA in healthy donors. Measured with immunoSEQ multiplex PCR; TCRdb has only the in-frame clones, and not every one. The sample yields approximately 54,000 clones, roughly 87% seen once. Sequencing input: PBMCs. Receptors were obtained from a woman between 18 and 30 years old in good health and CMV-seropositive. The CDR3 runs from the conserved cysteine through the conserved F or W. D genes are given only for firm matches. Where a row states a size, it is once, few, many or the class of an expanded clone; other rows omit it.

J	V	length	size	D	DNA	CDR3
TRBJ1-6	TRBV10-3	15	-	-	TGTGCCATCAGTGAATCCAGGGATGAGAATTCACCCCTCCACTTT	CAISESRDENSPLHF
TRBJ2-2	TRBV4-3	12	-	-	TGCGCCAGCAGCCTCAGGGCCGGGGAGCTGTTTTTT	CASSLRAGELFF
TRBJ1-1	TRBV5-1	14	-	TRBD1	TGCGCCAGCAAGGGGGACAGGGGTAACACTGAAGCTTTCTTT	CASKGDRGNTEAFF
TRBJ2-5	TRBV6-1	15	medium-sized	TRBD2	TGTGCCAGCAGTGAACTAGCGGGGGGGCAAGAGACCCAGTACTTC	CASSELAGGQETQYF
TRBJ1-6	TRBV5-4	14	-	TRBD1	TGTGCCAGCAGCTCCACAGGGGGCAGTTCACCCCTCCACTTT	CASSSTGGSSPLHF
TRBJ1-1	TRBV28	14	-	-	TGTGCCAGCAGTTCGACTGACGGGAACACTGAAGCTTTCTTT	CASSSTDGNTEAFF
TRBJ1-1	TRBV7-6	13	-	TRBD1	TGTGCCAGCAGCCTACGGGACAGGGGAGAAGCTTTCTTT	CASSLRDRGEAFF
TRBJ2-2	TRBV10-3	13	-	TRBD1	TGTGCCATCAGGACAGGGTCCACCGGGGAGCTGTTTTTT	CAIRTGSTGELFF
TRBJ1-1	TRBV6-1	14	-	TRBD1	TGTGCCAGCAGTGTAGCAGGGGGGGACACTGAAGCTTTCTTT	CASSVAGGDTEAFF
TRBJ2-5	TRBV5-1	15	-	TRBD2	TGCGCCAGCAGCTTGGCGGGGGGGGACCAAGAGACCCAGTACTTC	CASSLAGGDQETQYF
TRBJ1-4	TRBV5-4	15	-	TRBD1	TGTGCCAGCAGCAGCCCAGGGGGTAGTAATGAAAAACTGTTTTTT	CASSSPGGSNEKLFF
TRBJ1-5	TRBV6-5	15	-	-	TGTGCCAGCAGACGACGACAGGCTAGCAATCAGCCCCAGCATTTT	CASRRRQASNQPQHF
TRBJ1-4	TRBV15	15	-	-	TGTGCCACCAGCAGAGTCGGGGCAACTAATGAAAAACTGTTTTTT	CATSRVGATNEKLFF